These 29 T cell receptor beta chains came from one sample sequenced in a study of blood T cell repertoires in COVID-19. This table comes from immunoSEQ multiplex PCR, and its TCRdb copy is limited to in-frame clones, with some not included. The sample lists around 20,000 clones, approximately 95% occurring once. Sequenced material: peripheral blood. These receptors all come from a woman in her 50s with active COVID-19.

V and J are TRBV2 and TRBJ2-1; D remains unclear. CDR3 size: 14 residues. Per the germline V gene, CDR1 is SNHLY and CDR2 is FYNNEI. V lost 5 bases to trimming and J lost 1 base, with 9 bases between them. The CDR3 nucleotides read TGTGCCAGCAGTACTACCCGATCCTACAATGAGCAGTTCTTC. Protein sequence: CASSTTRSYNEQFF.

V usage is TRBV21-1 and J usage is TRBJ1-5. TRBV21-1 represents a pseudogene. The length of the CDR3 is 16 residues. The DNA for the CDR3 is TGTGCCAGCAGCCCTATCAATGAGTTCATCAATCAGCCCCAGCATTTT. It yields the protein CASSPINEFINQPQHF.

The V and J genes are TRBV19 and TRBJ2-1; TRBD1 agrees at 7 bases. The junction had 9 bases not matched to a gene; V was cut back by 6 bases and J by 1 base. Germline loops: CDR1 LNHDA, CDR2 SQIVND (reference sequence). This CDR3 comprises 16 residues. The CDR3: CASRPRTGLSYNEQFF. In DNA form, the CDR3 reads TGTGCCAGTAGACCCCGGACAGGCCTGTCCTACAATGAGCAGTTCTTC.

The rearrangement joins TRBV18 to TRBJ2-7, with D perhaps matching TRBD2 (5 bases). The CDR3 has 16 amino acids. The V gene lost 3 bases and the J gene lost 7 bases, with 22 bases spanning the gap. Germline loops: CDR1 KGHSH, CDR2 LQKENI. CDR3 region: CASSPYSSGWGDEQYF. The CDR3 DNA follows: TGTGCCAGCTCACCCTACTCTTCGGGGTGGGGTGATGAGCAGTACTTC.

V usage is TRBV12-3 or TRBV12-4 and J usage is TRBJ2-7; maybe TRBD2 (5 bases). The CDR3 runs 11 residues. The ends were cut back, 9 bases at V and 5 bases at J, with 11 bases in the middle. The CDR3 sequence is CASQFGDEQYF. In DNA, the CDR3 is TGTGCCAGTCAATTCGGGGACGAGCAGTACTTC.

V usage is TRBV2 and J usage is TRBJ2-2; TRBD2 matches 8 bases. V was pared by 4 bases and J by 2 bases, with 3 bases of the junction left unmatched. Germline V CDR1 and CDR2: SNHLY, FYNNEI. This CDR3 comprises 15 residues. The CDR3 DNA reads as TGTGCCAGCAGTGTACTAGCGGCCAACACCGGGGAGCTGTTTTTT. Amino acids: CASSVLAANTGELFF.

This rearrangement joins TRBV7-6 to TRBJ2-7, with D tentatively TRBD1 (6 bases). V was clipped by 5 bases and J by 0 bases, with 17 bases between them. This CDR3 contains 16 residues. In germline, CDR1 is SGHVS, CDR2 FNYEAQ. As DNA, the CDR3 is TGTGCCAGCAGCCACCGCAGGGGCGATCACTCCTACGAGCAGTACTTC. Its protein product is CASSHRRGDHSYEQYF.

The chain is built from TRBV29-1 and TRBJ2-5, with 13 bases aligning to TRBD2. V shed 7 bases and J 5 bases; nucleotides not matched to a gene: 10. Germline V lookup: CDR1 SQVTM, CDR2 ANQGSEA. The CDR3 is made up of 15 amino acids. This CDR3 is CSDGTSGIPGETQYF. CDR3 sequence (DNA): TGCAGCGACGGGACTAGCGGGATTCCTGGGGAGACCCAGTACTTC.

This chain links TRBV28 with TRBJ2-1; 9 bases are shared with TRBD1. Germline CDR1 MDHEN, CDR2 SYDVKM. The CDR3 is 16 residues long. After removal of 7 bases from V and 3 bases from J, the junction contained 10 bases not matched to a gene. The CDR3 protein is CASIPGGTGFYNEQFF. The CDR3 DNA sequence: TGTGCCAGCATCCCTGGCGGGACAGGGTTCTACAATGAGCAGTTCTTC.

V and J are TRBV4-1 and TRBJ2-3, with TRBD2 matching 7 bases. Germline V lookup: CDR1 MGHRA, CDR2 YSYEKL. The length of the CDR3 is 17 residues. The junction had 14 bases not matched to a gene; V was cut back by 4 bases and J by 4 bases. The DNA for the CDR3 is TGCGCCAGCAGCCTAGAAAGGCCCGGGAGGATCGCAGATACGCAGTATTTT. It translates to CASSLERPGRIADTQYF.

The sample holds one count of this clone. This chain connects TRBV15 to TRBJ1-5; D perhaps matches TRBD1 (6 bases). From germline, CDR1 is LNHNV and CDR2 YYDKDF (reference sequence). V lost 3 bases, J lost 3 bases, and 12 bases lay in between. The CDR3 sequence is 15 residues long. CDR3 coding DNA: TGTGCCACCAGCAGGTATCAGGGGCTCAATCAGCCCCAGCATTTT. This gives the protein CATSRYQGLNQPQHF.

The chain combines TRBV19 with TRBJ2-1; 10 positions agree with TRBD2. The CDR3 runs 15 residues. CDR1 is LNHDA, CDR2 SQIVND, per germline (reference sequence). V shed 6 bases, J shed 1 base, and the junction held 3 bases outside the gene matches. CDR3 sequence: CASSPSGSSYNEQFF. As DNA, the CDR3 is TGTGCCAGTAGCCCTAGCGGGAGTTCCTACAATGAGCAGTTCTTC.

This clone came up a few times. The chain couples TRBV5-1 to TRBJ2-7, with D possibly matching TRBD1 (6 bases). From germline, CDR1 is SGHRS and CDR2 YFSETQ. Trimming shortened V by 0 bases and J by 2 bases, and 9 bases separated the two germline ends. CDR3 size: 14 residues. The CDR3: CASSLEGTPYEQYF. DNA of the CDR3: TGCGCCAGCAGCTTGGAAGGGACACCCTACGAGCAGTACTTC. The whole variable domain, remainder taken from reference TRBV5-1 and TRBJ2-7, is KAGVTQTPRYLIKTRGQQVTLSCSPISGHRSVSWYQQTPGQGLQFLFEYFSETQRNKGNFPGRFSGRQFSNSRSEMNVSTLELGDSALYLCASSLEGTPYEQYFGPGTRLTVT.

The chain has TRBV10-3 and TRBJ2-1; D is possibly TRBD1 (6 bases). The CDR3 runs to 16 residues. Looked up from germline, CDR1 is ENHRY and CDR2 is SYGVKD. Trimming removed 4 bases at V and 7 bases at J, with 20 bases between. Written as DNA, the CDR3 is TGTGCCATCAGTGCCTCCTCGCGGACAGTGATGAATGAGCAGTTCTTC. It encodes CAISASSRTVMNEQFF.

This chain connects TRBV3-1 (or the pseudogene TRBV3-2) to TRBJ2-5, with unresolved D. V dropped 1 base and J dropped 4 bases, with 7 bases sitting between them. Germline V lookup: CDR1 LGHDT, CDR2 YNNKEL (reference sequence). CDR3 size: 13 residues. The CDR3 spells CASSQGRIETQYF. DNA for the CDR3: TGTGCCAGCAGCCAAGGCAGGATAGAGACCCAGTACTTC.

V is TRBV30 and J is TRBJ2-1; 8 nucleotides align to TRBD2. The CDR3 contains 15 residues. Per germline, CDR1 GTSNPN and CDR2 SVGIG (reference sequence). The trim removed 2 bases at V and 0 bases at J, leaving 3 bases unmatched. CDR3 sequence (DNA): TGTGCCTGGAGTTCACTAGCGGCCTCCTACAATGAGCAGTTCTTC. Translating gives CAWSSLAASYNEQFF.

The chain has TRBV24-1 and TRBJ2-3; 8 bases map to TRBD2. This CDR3 has 17 residues. Germline CDR1 KGHDR, CDR2 SFDVKD. The trim removed 1 base at V and 2 bases at J, leaving 7 bases unmatched. CDR3 sequence reads: CATSDFYSGKSTDTQYF. The CDR3 DNA reads TGTGCCACCAGTGATTTCTATAGCGGGAAGTCCACAGATACGCAGTATTTT.

This chain connects TRBV9 to TRBJ2-1; 10 nucleotides match TRBD1. Germline V gene lookup returns CDR1 SGDLS and CDR2 YYNGEE. J was trimmed by 6 bases and V by 4 bases; bases with no gene match: 7. This CDR3 spans 15 amino acids. The CDR3 DNA sequence: TGTGCCAGCAGCCCCCGGGACAGGGGAATCAATGAGCAGTTCTTC. It is translated as CASSPRDRGINEQFF.

This chain joins TRBV29-1 and TRBJ2-1; D possibly corresponds to TRBD1 (6 bases). V was clipped by 3 bases and J by 0 bases, with 9 bases between them. Per germline, CDR1 SQVTM and CDR2 ANQGSEA. This CDR3 region has 14 residues. The CDR3 nucleotides are TGCAGCGTTGAGAAGGGGGTCTCCTACAATGAGCAGTTCTTC. Its translation is CSVEKGVSYNEQFF.

The chain joins TRBV19 to TRBJ1-5, with 8 bases that match TRBD1. The V gene's germline CDR1 is LNHDA and CDR2 SQIVND (reference sequence). With 7 bases clipped from V and 7 bases from J, the junction kept 9 bases outside the gene matches. This CDR3 contains 14 residues. The CDR3 is CASNSAGGGQPQHF. The CDR3 DNA sequence: TGTGCCAGTAACTCAGCAGGGGGCGGACAGCCCCAGCATTTT.

V and J are TRBV4-1 and TRBJ1-5, with 8 bases matching TRBD1. With 2 bases clipped from V and 1 base from J, the junction kept 7 bases outside the gene matches. The CDR3 contains 17 residues. The germline CDR1 and CDR2 sequences are MGHRA and YSYEKL. The CDR3 nucleotides are TGCGCCAGCAGCCAACTCCCAGGGGGCGCAAGCAATCAGCCCCAGCATTTT. It specifies CASSQLPGGASNQPQHF.

The chain has TRBV5-4 and TRBJ1-1; 9 nucleotides match TRBD1. The J segment lost 5 bases and the V segment lost 0 bases, leaving 5 bases of the junction unmatched. The length of the CDR3 is 15 residues. Germline CDR1 is SGHNT and CDR2 is YYREEE (reference sequence). CDR3 protein: CASSLGDRVRTEAFF. CDR3 coding DNA: TGTGCCAGCAGCTTGGGGGACAGGGTAAGAACTGAAGCTTTCTTT.

The rearrangement uses TRBV10-3 and TRBJ2-1; 9 bases map to TRBD1. With 6 bases clipped from V and 4 bases from J, the junction kept 13 bases outside the gene matches. The germline CDR1 and CDR2 sequences are ENHRY and SYGVKD. This CDR3 is 17 amino acids long. The CDR3 DNA reads TGTGCCATCAGGGACGTCACAGGGGGCGCGGGATACAATGAGCAGTTCTTC. Its protein product is CAIRDVTGGAGYNEQFF.

The chain uses TRBV3-1 (or the pseudogene TRBV3-2) and TRBJ2-5; the match to TRBD1 covers 8 bases. The CDR3 is 15 amino acids. The V gene end was trimmed by 4 bases and the J gene end by 6 bases; junction bases not matched to a gene: 10. CDR1 LGHDT and CDR2 YNNKEL come from the germline V gene (reference sequence). The DNA for the CDR3 is TGTGCCAGCAGCCCCGAAGGACAGGGTAGTCAGACCCAGTACTTC. As protein: CASSPEGQGSQTQYF.

The chain has TRBV19 and TRBJ2-7; 7 positions agree with TRBD1. Trimming removed 4 bases from V and 3 bases from J; junction bases left unmatched: 3. Germline V gives CDR1 LNHDA, CDR2 SQIVND (reference sequence). CDR3 size: 13 residues. CDR3 amino acids: CASSTGQLYEQYF. CDR3 bases: TGTGCCAGTAGTACGGGACAGCTCTACGAGCAGTACTTC.

The genes are TRBV29-1 and TRBJ2-5; tentative D call: TRBD2 (5 bases). Germline CDR1 and CDR2: SQVTM and ANQGSEA. The V end was cut by 4 bases, the J end by 7 bases, with 13 bases between. The CDR3 runs to 12 residues. CDR3 amino acids: CSVGAAPGTQYF. The CDR3 DNA is TGCAGCGTTGGAGCGGCTCCCGGGACCCAGTACTTC.

This clone was observed a single time. The chain joins TRBV28 to TRBJ2-1; 10 nucleotides match TRBD2. The CDR3 runs to 15 residues. The germline V gene has CDR1 MDHEN and CDR2 SYDVKM. Trimming removed 5 bases from V and 6 bases from J; junction bases left unmatched: 7. In DNA form, the CDR3 reads TGTGCCAGCAGTGCTAGCGGGAGAGGGGGCAATGAGCAGTTCTTC. Translated, it gives CASSASGRGGNEQFF. The complete variable domain, with remaining parts taken from reference TRBV28 and TRBJ2-1, reads DVKVTQSSRYLVKRTGEKVFLECVQDMDHENMFWYRQDPGLGLRLIYFSYDVKMKEKGDIPEGYSVSREKKERFSLILESASTNQTSMYLCASSASGRGGNEQFFGPGTRLTVL.

V is TRBV6-1 and J is TRBJ1-2; a weak D match, TRBD1 (5 bases). The CDR3 contains 14 residues. V lost 3 bases and J 4 bases, leaving 12 bases between the germline ends. The germline V gene encodes CDR1 MNHNS and CDR2 SASEGT. CDR3 loop: CASSDWQGGYGYTF. The CDR3, as DNA: TGTGCCAGCAGTGATTGGCAGGGAGGCTATGGCTACACCTTC.

The chain carries TRBV4-2 and TRBJ1-2, with D possibly matching TRBD1 (5 bases). The CDR3 is made up of 15 amino acids. In germline, CDR1 is LGHNA, CDR2 YNFKEQ. The V end lost 0 bases, the J end lost 5 bases, and 13 bases lay between the germline ends. The CDR3 nucleotides are TGTGCCAGCAGCCAAGAAGTTGAAGGGGTTTATGGCTACACCTTC. This sequence encodes CASSQEVEGVYGYTF.